A selection of T cell receptor beta chains follows, all from one sample in a study of cytomegalovirus exposure and HLA in healthy donors. TCRdb's table, derived via immunoSEQ multiplex PCR, lists solely in-frame clones and lacks some. This sample's table reports about 210,000 clones. The sample comprised PBMCs. The receptors come from a woman aged 30 to 39 in good health and CMV-seropositive. The CDR3 runs from the conserved cysteine through the conserved F or W. The D gene is left open where the match is weak.

j_gene: TRBJ2-7
len: 14
d_gene: TRBD1
v_gene: TRBV18
CDR3nt: TGTGCCAGCTCGCCCGGGACAGGGTCCTACGAGCAGTACTTC
CDR3aa: CASSPGTGSYEQYF

j_gene: TRBJ2-1
len: 16
d_gene: .
v_gene: TRBV7-9
CDR3nt: TGTGCCAGCAGCGCCATTACTAGCCTGTCCTGCAATGAGCAGTTCTTC
CDR3aa: CASSAITSLSCNEQFF

j_gene: TRBJ1-6
len: 14
d_gene: TRBD1
v_gene: TRBV5-1
CDR3nt: TGCGCCAGCACTAGAGGGGGCGTTGATTCACCCCTCCACTTT
CDR3aa: CASTRGGVDSPLHF

j_gene: TRBJ1-2
len: 13
d_gene: TRBD1
v_gene: TRBV7-2
CDR3nt: TGTGCCAGCAGCCAGGAGGCGGGACAGAGCTACACCTTC
CDR3aa: CASSQEAGQSYTF

j_gene: TRBJ2-2
len: 16
d_gene: .
v_gene: TRBV2
CDR3nt: TGTGCCAGCAGCGCCGATGGCCAGGGAAACACCGGGGAGCTGTTTTTT
CDR3aa: CASSADGQGNTGELFF

j_gene: TRBJ1-1
len: 13
d_gene: TRBD1
v_gene: TRBV27
CDR3nt: TGTGCCAGCAGGCCATCAGGGGGCACTGAAGCTTTCTTT
CDR3aa: CASRPSGGTEAFF

j_gene: TRBJ1-2
len: 13
d_gene: TRBD1
v_gene: TRBV5-6
CDR3nt: TGTGCCAGCAGCTGGACAGGGGGCAACGGCTACACCTTC
CDR3aa: CASSWTGGNGYTF

j_gene: TRBJ2-7
len: 14
d_gene: TRBD2
v_gene: TRBV4-3
CDR3nt: TGCGCCAGCAGCCAAGATCGGGAGGGCTACGAGCAGTACTTC
CDR3aa: CASSQDREGYEQYF

j_gene: TRBJ1-2
len: 13
d_gene: .
v_gene: TRBV12-5
CDR3nt: TGTGCTAGTGGTCCCGGGTCCCACGTTGGCTACACCTTC
CDR3aa: CASGPGSHVGYTF

j_gene: TRBJ1-2
len: 12
d_gene: .
v_gene: TRBV6-5
CDR3nt: TGTGCCAGCAGTTATGGCAACTATGGCTACACCTTC
CDR3aa: CASSYGNYGYTF

j_gene: TRBJ1-1
len: 14
d_gene: TRBD1
v_gene: TRBV28
CDR3nt: TGTGCCAGCAGTTTGGACAGGATGAACACTGAAGCTTTCTTT
CDR3aa: CASSLDRMNTEAFF

j_gene: TRBJ2-3
len: 16
d_gene: TRBD2
v_gene: TRBV5-4
CDR3nt: TGTGCCAGCAGCGTGACTAGCGGGGGCTACCCAGATACGCAGTATTTT
CDR3aa: CASSVTSGGYPDTQYF